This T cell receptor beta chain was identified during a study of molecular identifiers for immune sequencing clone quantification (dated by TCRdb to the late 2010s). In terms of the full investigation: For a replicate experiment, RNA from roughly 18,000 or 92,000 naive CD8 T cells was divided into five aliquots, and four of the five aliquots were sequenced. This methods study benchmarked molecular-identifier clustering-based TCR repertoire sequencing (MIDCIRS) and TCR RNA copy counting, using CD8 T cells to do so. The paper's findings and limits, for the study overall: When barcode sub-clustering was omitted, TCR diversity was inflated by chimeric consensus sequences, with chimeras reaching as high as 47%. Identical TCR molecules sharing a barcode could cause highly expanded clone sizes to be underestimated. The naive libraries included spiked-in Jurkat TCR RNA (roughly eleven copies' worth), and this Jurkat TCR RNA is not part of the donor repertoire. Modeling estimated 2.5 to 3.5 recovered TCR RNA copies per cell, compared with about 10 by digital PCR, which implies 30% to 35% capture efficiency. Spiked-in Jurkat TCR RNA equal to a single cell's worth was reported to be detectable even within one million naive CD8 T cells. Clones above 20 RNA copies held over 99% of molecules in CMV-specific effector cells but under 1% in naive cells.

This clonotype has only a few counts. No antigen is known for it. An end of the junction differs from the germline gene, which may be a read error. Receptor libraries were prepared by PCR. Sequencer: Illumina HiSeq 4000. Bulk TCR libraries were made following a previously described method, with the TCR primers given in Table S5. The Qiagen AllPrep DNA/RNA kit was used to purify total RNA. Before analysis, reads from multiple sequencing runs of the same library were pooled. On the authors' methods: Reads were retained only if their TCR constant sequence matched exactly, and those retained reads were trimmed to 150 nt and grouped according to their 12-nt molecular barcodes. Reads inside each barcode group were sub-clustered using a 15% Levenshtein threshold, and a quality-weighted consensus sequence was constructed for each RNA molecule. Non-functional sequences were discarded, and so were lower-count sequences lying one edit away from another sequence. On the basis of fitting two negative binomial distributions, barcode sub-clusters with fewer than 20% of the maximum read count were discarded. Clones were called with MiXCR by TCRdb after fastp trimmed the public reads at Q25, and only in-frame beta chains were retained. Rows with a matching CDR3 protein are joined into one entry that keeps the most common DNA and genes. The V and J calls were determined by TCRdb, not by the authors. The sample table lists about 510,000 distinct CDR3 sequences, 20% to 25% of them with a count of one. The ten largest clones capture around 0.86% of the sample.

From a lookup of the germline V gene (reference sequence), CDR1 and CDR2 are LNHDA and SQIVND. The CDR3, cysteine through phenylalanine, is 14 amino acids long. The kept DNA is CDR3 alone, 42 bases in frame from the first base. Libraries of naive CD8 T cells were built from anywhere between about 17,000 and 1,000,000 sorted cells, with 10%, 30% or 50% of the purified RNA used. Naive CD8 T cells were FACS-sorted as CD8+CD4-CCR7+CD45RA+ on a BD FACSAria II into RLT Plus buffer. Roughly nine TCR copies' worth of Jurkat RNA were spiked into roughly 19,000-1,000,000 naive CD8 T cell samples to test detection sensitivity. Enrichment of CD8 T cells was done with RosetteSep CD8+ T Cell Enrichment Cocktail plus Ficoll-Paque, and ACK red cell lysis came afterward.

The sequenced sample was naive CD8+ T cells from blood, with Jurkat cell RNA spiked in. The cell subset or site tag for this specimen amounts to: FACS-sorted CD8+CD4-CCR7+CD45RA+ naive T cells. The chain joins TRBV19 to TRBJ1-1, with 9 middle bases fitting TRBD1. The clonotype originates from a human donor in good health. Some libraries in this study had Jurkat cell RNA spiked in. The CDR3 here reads CASSTGTGKTEAFF. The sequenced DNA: TGTGCTAGTAGTACCGGGACAGGGAAGACTGAAGCTTTCTTT.